This T cell receptor beta chain was observed in a study of blood T cell repertoires in COVID-19. Study background: Acute and convalescent COVID-19 samples came from the United States, Italy and Spain. Sources were T cells, B-cell-depleted T cells, or PBMCs; the material itself was cDNA or gDNA.

How the authors handled the data: Reference gene primer amplification gave estimated nucleated cell counts. Sequencing was performed with immunoSEQ multiplex PCR; in TCRdb, only in-frame clones are kept and a portion is missing. V, J and clone size are those of that table, while D and trimming were read from the DNA. Of 200,000 to 250,000 clones listed, around nine tenths are singletons. This clonotype was sampled from a woman aged 35 to 49 who had recovered from COVID-19. Sequences were obtained from peripheral blood.

In nucleotides, the CDR3 is TGTGCCAGCAGCTCCCGGAGCGGTCTAGGGCCATCGGGGGCCAACGTCCTGACTTTC. Amino acids: CASSSRSGLGPSGANVLTF. The genes are TRBV11-3 and TRBJ2-6; TRBD2 is a possible D gene (5 bases). The CDR3 has 19 residues. The V gene lost 4 bases and the J gene lost 4 bases, with 23 bases spanning the gap. Per germline, CDR1 SGHNT and CDR2 YENEEA.